A single sample gave rise to the 23 T cell receptor beta chains below, sequenced in a study of beta chain features in type 1 diabetes. The study reverse transcribed the entire isolated RNA, so it sequenced expressed TCRB transcripts. Using immunoSEQ multiplex PCR, the repertoire was profiled, and TCRdb retains in-frame clones only, with some absent. Here the sample spans fewer than 450,000 clones, approximately 12% being singletons. Whole-study findings and limits: The study found moderately but significantly shorter TCRB CDR3s in all four CD4+ subsets of Type 1 diabetes patients.

Their antigens are not known. Sequencing input: naive CD4+ T cells from blood. Receptors originate from a woman aged 18-29 years with type 1 diabetes.

The chain has TRBV7-9 and TRBJ2-7, with TRBD1 matching over 12 bases. The germline V gene encodes CDR1 SEHNR and CDR2 FQNEAQ (reference sequence). CDR3 length: 15 residues. The V segment lost 7 bases and the J segment 7 bases; nucleotides outside the gene matches: 11. CDR3 coding DNA: TGTGCCAGCACCCCTCCGGGACAGGGGGCTAGGGAGCAGTACTTC. Residues: CASTPPGQGAREQYF.

V and J are TRBV28 and TRBJ2-7, with D maybe TRBD1 (6 bases). The germline V gene has CDR1 MDHEN and CDR2 SYDVKM. V was pared by 5 bases and J by 0 bases, with 14 bases between. The CDR3 is 15 residues long. The CDR3 DNA reads TGTGCCAGCAGTCCCCAGTGGGGGCACTCCTACGAGCAGTACTTC. It codes for CASSPQWGHSYEQYF.

The chain uses TRBV18 and TRBJ1-5; TRBD1 matches at 10 bases. The CDR3 consists of 15 residues. The V and J ends lost 3 bases and 11 bases, in that order; junction bases with no gene match: 10. Germline V CDR1 and CDR2: KGHSH, LQKENI. The CDR3 region is CASSPGQGSLLAQHF. CDR3 coding DNA: TGTGCCAGCTCACCGGGACAGGGGTCCCTCCTAGCCCAGCATTTT.

This clone was counted a few times. The genes are TRBV7-3 and TRBJ1-1, with 12 bases lining up with TRBD1. Germline trimming cut 2 bases from V and 6 bases from J; bases unmatched to any gene: 10. The CDR3 covers 17 residues. Germline V CDR1 and CDR2: SGHTA, FQGTGA. The DNA of the CDR3 is TGTGCCAGCAGCTTAGTCCCAGCGGGACAGGGGGCTTCTGAAGCTTTCTTT. Amino acid sequence: CASSLVPAGQGASEAFF.

The V gene is TRBV4-3, the J gene TRBJ2-3, with TRBD2 matching 14 bases. Germline loops: CDR1 LGHNA, CDR2 YSLEER. This CDR3 is built from 18 residues. V trimming: 4 bases; J trimming: 3 bases; junction bases outside the gene matches: 9. The CDR3 region is CASSLRPGTSGRTDTQYF. The CDR3 nucleotides are TGCGCCAGCAGCCTCAGACCAGGGACTAGCGGGAGAACAGATACGCAGTATTTT.

The chain joins TRBV2 to TRBJ2-2; 11 nucleotides agree with TRBD2. CDR3 size: 15 residues. Looked up from germline, CDR1 is SNHLY and CDR2 is FYNNEI. V lost 4 bases and J lost 3; bases outside the gene matches: 1. CDR3 bases: TGTGCCAGCAGTGCGACTAGCGGGGACACCGGGGAGCTGTTTTTT. Translated: CASSATSGDTGELFF.

The chain is built from TRBV14 and TRBJ1-2, with 8 bases matching TRBD1. After removal of 3 bases from V and 5 bases from J, the junction contained 11 bases not matched to a gene. The CDR3 runs 16 residues. From germline, CDR1 is SGHDN and CDR2 FVKESK. CDR3 in DNA: TGTGCCAGCAGCCAGGGGACAGGACGGCCCCTATATGGCTACACCTTC. It translates to CASSQGTGRPLYGYTF.

J is TRBJ1-2 and V is TRBV5-1, with D unresolved. The ends were cut back, 0 bases at V and 4 bases at J, with 7 bases in the middle. CDR1 and CDR2 (germline): SGHRS, YFSETQ. CDR3 length equals 13 residues. The CDR3 DNA follows: TGCGCCAGCAGCTTGGGGGCCCTCTATGGCTACACCTTC. It yields the protein CASSLGALYGYTF.

The chain has TRBV4-1 and TRBJ2-7, with no clear D. V was clipped by 1 base and J by 3 bases, with 16 bases between them. Germline CDR1 is MGHRA and CDR2 is YSYEKL. CDR3 size: 16 residues. CDR3 nucleotides: TGCGCCAGCAGCCAAGGACCAGGATTACGATTCTACGAGCAGTACTTC. Amino acid sequence: CASSQGPGLRFYEQYF.

This clone was counted between two and nine times. V gene TRBV7-9 combines with J gene TRBJ2-1; 10 bases align to TRBD2. There are 16 residues in the CDR3. The V and J ends lost 5 bases and 2 bases, in that order; junction bases with no gene match: 6. In germline, CDR1 is SEHNR, CDR2 FQNEAQ (reference sequence). The DNA of the CDR3 is TGTGCCAGCAGCCGAGGGACTAGCGTTGCCTACAATGAGCAGTTCTTC. Translated: CASSRGTSVAYNEQFF.

As regards this clone: Other DNA sequences in this specimen translate into the identical CDR3. The V gene is TRBV30, the J gene TRBJ1-5; tentative D call: TRBD1 (6 bases). Germline CDR1 reads GTSNPN; CDR2 reads SVGIG (reference sequence). The CDR3 contains 13 residues. Trimming took off 2 bases at V and 4 bases at J, with 9 bases between the two ends. The CDR3 bases are TGTGCCTGGAGTCCTCAGGGGAATCAGCCCCAGCATTTT. Protein: CAWSPQGNQPQHF. The full variable domain, completed using reference TRBV30 and TRBJ1-5, is SQTIHQWPATLVQPVGSPLSLECTVEGTSNPNLYWYRQAAGRGLQLLFYSVGIGQISSEVPQNLSASRPQDRQFILSSKKLLLSDSGFYLCAWSPQGNQPQHFGDGTRLSIL.

This clone came up a few times. J is TRBJ2-1 and V is TRBV19, with TRBD2 matching 11 bases. Germline loops: CDR1 LNHDA, CDR2 SQIVND (reference sequence). The CDR3 runs 17 residues. Trimming at V came to 1 base and at J to 7 bases, leaving 9 bases not matched to a gene. The CDR3 coding sequence is TGTGCCAGTAGTATAGGTCGACTAGCGGGACTGTGGAATGAGCAGTTCTTC. Residues: CASSIGRLAGLWNEQFF.

This clone showed up just a few times. This chain connects TRBV28 to TRBJ1-1; 9 bases are a match to TRBD1. Germline-derived CDR1 and CDR2 are MDHEN and SYDVKM. The CDR3 contains 14 residues. V shed 5 bases and J 2 bases; nucleotides not matched to a gene: 3. CDR3 sequence: CASSTTGGNTEAFF. CDR3 nucleotides: TGTGCCAGCAGTACGACAGGGGGTAACACTGAAGCTTTCTTT. Looking up the rest from reference TRBV28 and TRBJ1-1 gives the full variable domain: DVKVTQSSRYLVKRTGEKVFLECVQDMDHENMFWYRQDPGLGLRLIYFSYDVKMKEKGDIPEGYSVSREKKERFSLILESASTNQTSMYLCASSTTGGNTEAFFGQGTRLTVV.

The J gene is TRBJ1-1, the V gene TRBV29-1; 9 nucleotides agree with TRBD1. The CDR3 spans 15 residues. CDR1 is SQVTM and CDR2 is ANQGSEA in the germline V gene. The trim removed 7 bases at V and 4 bases at J, leaving 13 bases unmatched. CDR3 coding DNA: TGCAGCGCCCGACTATACAGGGGGCCGGGCACTGAAGCTTTCTTT. Translated: CSARLYRGPGTEAFF.

The CDR3 DNA sequence: TGTGCCATCAGTGTTTCGGCCAGCGGGAGGGCCTCCTACGAGCAGTACTTC. Protein sequence: CAISVSASGRASYEQYF. This chain connects TRBV10-3 to TRBJ2-7, with 10 bases identical to TRBD2. Trimming took 4 bases from V and 0 from J; bases not matched to a gene: 9. The CDR3 is 17 residues long. In germline, CDR1 is ENHRY, CDR2 SYGVKD.

The chain recombines TRBV5-4 with TRBJ2-3; D perhaps matches TRBD1 (7 bases). V was clipped by 5 bases and J by 5 bases, with 24 bases between them. Germline V CDR1 and CDR2: SGHNT, YYREEE (reference sequence). The CDR3 covers 17 residues. DNA for the CDR3: TGTGCCAGCAGTCGCGGGACAGAATTAAAAAGGGAAGATACGCAGTATTTT. It codes for CASSRGTELKREDTQYF.

This clone showed up just a few times. The chain carries TRBV16 and TRBJ1-5; 8 nucleotides align to TRBD1. The CDR3 is made up of 15 amino acids. CDR1 and CDR2 (germline): KGHSY, FQNENV. V shed 5 bases and J 3 bases; nucleotides not matched to a gene: 6. CDR3 protein: CASSRTGSNNQPQHF. The CDR3 nucleotides read TGTGCCAGCAGCAGGACAGGGAGTAACAATCAGCCCCAGCATTTT.

The J gene is TRBJ2-2, the V gene TRBV30, with D perhaps TRBD2 (6 bases). The CDR3 consists of 16 residues. Looked up from germline, CDR1 is GTSNPN and CDR2 is SVGIG (reference sequence). With 4 bases removed from V and 4 bases from J, the gap between germline ends came to 19 bases. CDR3: CAWMNRLARATGELFF. Here the CDR3 DNA reads TGTGCCTGGATGAATCGGCTAGCGAGAGCCACCGGGGAGCTGTTTTTT.

The CDR3 here is CASRNDGTAQNGYTF. CDR3 DNA sequence: TGTGCCAGCAGAAATGACGGGACAGCTCAAAATGGCTACACCTTC. This chain links TRBV6-5 with TRBJ1-2, with TRBD1 matching over 7 bases. The V gene end was trimmed by 6 bases and the J gene end by 6 bases; junction bases not matched to a gene: 13. The germline gives CDR1 MNHEY, CDR2 SVGAGI. This CDR3 region has 15 residues.

With respect to this clone: This same CDR3 is encoded by further DNA sequences in the sample. The rearrangement joins TRBV6-6 to TRBJ2-7; 11 nucleotides match TRBD2. Trimming cost V 6 bases and J 3 bases; bases outside gene matches: 4. There are 14 residues in the CDR3. Germline CDR1 is MNHNY and CDR2 is SVGAGI (reference sequence). Written as DNA, the CDR3 is TGTGCCAGCAGATTAGCGGGAGGGGGCTACGAGCAGTACTTC. Translation: CASRLAGGGYEQYF.

This clone was seen only a few times. The J gene is TRBJ1-2, the V gene TRBV28; D remains unclear. The germline V gene has CDR1 MDHEN and CDR2 SYDVKM. Trimming pared 2 bases from V and 8 bases from J, leaving 9 bases between. The CDR3 loop spans 12 amino acids. The CDR3 coding sequence is TGTGCCAGCAGTTTAGCCCAGCGCGGCTACACCTTC. Translating gives CASSLAQRGYTF.

This clone was seen a few times. The V and J genes are TRBV7-2 and TRBJ2-1; the D is unclear. V dropped 8 bases and J dropped 2 bases, with 16 bases sitting between them. The CDR3 loop spans 15 amino acids. Germline CDR1 and CDR2: SGHTA and FQGNSA. DNA for the CDR3: TGTGCCAGCTCGATCGATAGTCAACCCTACAATGAGCAGTTCTTC. It yields the protein CASSIDSQPYNEQFF.

Of note for this clone: A junction end diverges from the germline sequence, so it may reflect a read error. J is TRBJ2-3 and V is TRBV5-1; 9 bases are a match to TRBD2. Germline CDR1 is SGHRS and CDR2 is YFSETQ. The CDR3 is made up of 14 amino acids. The CDR3 reads CASSFGTSRDTQYF. As DNA, the CDR3 is TGCGCCAGCAGCTTCGGGACTAGCAGAGATACGCAGTATTTT.